The 20 T cell receptor beta chains listed next were all sequenced from one sample in a study of blood T cell repertoires in COVID-19 (dated by TCRdb to about 2020). Libraries were prepared through the immunoSEQ multiplex PCR assay. Imported from immuneACCESS, the table was reduced by TCRdb to in-frame sequences with V and J called. These copies leave out some clones; in studies compared against another copy, an unresolved V gene accounts for under half, and the cause of the remainder is not known. The sample data list 300,000 to 350,000 clones, and around 90% of these were observed just once. The ten largest account for around 1% of the sample. The material sequenced was peripheral blood. These receptors all stem from a woman in her thirties or forties with COVID-19, enrolled during active disease.

The rearrangement joins TRBV6-6 to TRBJ1-2; D remains ambiguous. CDR3 length: 14 amino acids. Trimming left V 1 base short and J 3 bases short, with 9 bases between. CDR1 is MNHNY, CDR2 SVGAGI, per germline (reference sequence). DNA for the CDR3: TGTGCCAGCAGTTACTGGCGGGATGACTATGGCTACACCTTC. Translated: CASSYWRDDYGYTF.

The chain carries TRBV19 and TRBJ1-1; weak D call: TRBD1 (6 bases). This CDR3 comprises 11 residues. Trimming stripped 6 bases from V and 4 bases from J, with 6 bases between. The germline V gene encodes CDR1 LNHDA and CDR2 SQIVND (reference sequence). The CDR3 coding sequence is TGTGCCAGTAGGGACAGCACTGAAGCTTTCTTT. This codes for CASRDSTEAFF.

The J gene is TRBJ1-4, the V gene TRBV6-5; the D is unclear. Germline-derived CDR1 and CDR2 are MNHEY and SVGAGI. Trimming took 6 bases from V and 5 from J, leaving 10 bases between them. The CDR3 runs to 13 residues. DNA for the CDR3: TGTGCCAGCAGCGTACGGCGGAATGAAAAACTGTTTTTT. Amino acid sequence: CASSVRRNEKLFF.

This clone showed up just once. The gene calls are TRBV7-2 and TRBJ2-3; D unclear. The CDR3 spans 14 residues. Trimming pared 3 bases from V and 2 bases from J, leaving 9 bases between. CDR1 and CDR2 from the germline V gene are SGHTA and FQGNSA. CDR3 bases: TGTGCCAGCAGCTTTAATACTTACACAGATACGCAGTATTTT. It codes for CASSFNTYTDTQYF.

The chain employs TRBV28 and TRBJ1-2; TRBD1 matches 11 bases. V lost 7 bases, J lost 1 base, and 5 bases stayed unmatched. This CDR3 contains 15 residues. Germline assignment: CDR1 MDHEN and CDR2 SYDVKM. The CDR3 loop reads CASTRTGGLNYGYTF. The CDR3 bases are TGTGCCAGCACAAGGACAGGGGGCCTTAACTATGGCTACACCTTC.

The sample holds one count of this clone. The chain combines TRBV5-6 with TRBJ2-1, with D possibly being TRBD1 (5 bases). V lost 0 bases and J 0 bases, leaving 13 bases between the germline ends. The CDR3 sequence is 17 residues long. The germline V gene has CDR1 SGHDT and CDR2 YYEEEE. CDR3 sequence reads: CASSLAGGAASYNEQFF. In DNA, the CDR3 is TGTGCCAGCAGCTTGGCCGGTGGGGCGGCCTCCTACAATGAGCAGTTCTTC.

The chain joins TRBV29-1 to TRBJ1-1; no clear D. Trimming removed 7 bases at V and 1 base at J, with 13 bases between. Germline loops: CDR1 SQVTM, CDR2 ANQGSEA. The CDR3 runs 13 residues. The chain's CDR3 is CSGRSRENTEAFF. CDR3 DNA: TGCAGCGGAAGGAGCAGAGAGAACACTGAAGCTTTCTTT.

V and J are TRBV4-1 and TRBJ1-3; D possibly corresponds to TRBD1 (6 bases). Trimming pared 3 bases from V and 8 bases from J, leaving 11 bases between. This CDR3 comprises 13 residues. In germline, CDR1 is MGHRA, CDR2 YSYEKL. The CDR3 region has the DNA TGCGCCAGCAGCCAGGGCAGACAGGACACCATATATTTT. It specifies CASSQGRQDTIYF.

This chain connects TRBV28 to TRBJ2-7, with TRBD1 matching 7 bases. Germline trimming cut 5 bases from V and 2 bases from J; bases unmatched to any gene: 6. The CDR3 consists of 14 residues. Germline assignment: CDR1 MDHEN and CDR2 SYDVKM. CDR3 coding DNA: TGTGCCAGCAGTCCGCGACAGGGAACCTACGAGCAGTACTTC. It is translated as CASSPRQGTYEQYF.

This chain connects TRBV3-1 (or the pseudogene TRBV3-2) to TRBJ2-5, with TRBD1 matching over 8 bases. The V and J ends lost 6 bases and 6 bases, in that order; junction bases with no gene match: 12. The CDR3 is made up of 15 amino acids. Germline assignment: CDR1 LGHDT and CDR2 YNNKEL (reference sequence). CDR3 in amino acids: CASRPTTGAGKTQYF. CDR3 DNA sequence: TGTGCCAGCAGACCCACGACAGGGGCGGGGAAGACCCAGTACTTC.

V and J are TRBV6-5 and TRBJ1-1, with a weak D call TRBD1 (5 bases). This CDR3 has 11 residues. Trimming removed 5 bases at V and 7 bases at J, with 8 bases between. Germline V gene data show CDR1 as MNHEY and CDR2 as SVGAGI. The CDR3 is CASSRTFEAFF. The CDR3 DNA reads TGTGCCAGCAGTAGGACATTTGAAGCTTTCTTT.

On this clone itself: This sample also contains other DNA sequences that code for the same CDR3. The V and J genes are TRBV5-1 and TRBJ1-2, with TRBD1 identical over 8 bases. The V gene end was trimmed by 3 bases and the J gene end by 7 bases; junction bases not matched to a gene: 5. The CDR3 spans 13 residues. CDR1 is SGHRS and CDR2 is YFSETQ in the germline V gene. CDR3 sequence: CASSSGQGSGYTF. The CDR3 bases are TGCGCCAGCAGCTCAGGACAGGGTAGTGGCTACACCTTC.

The chain carries TRBV5-1 and TRBJ1-6; 7 bases are shared with TRBD1. The CDR3 runs 13 residues. Trimming cost V 6 bases and J 7 bases; bases outside gene matches: 4. Germline CDR1 and CDR2: SGHRS and YFSETQ. CDR3 in amino acids: CASTPTGNSPLHF. The CDR3 region has the DNA TGCGCCAGCACCCCGACAGGGAATTCACCCCTCCACTTT. Drawing the rest from reference TRBV5-1 and TRBJ1-6, the complete variable domain is KAGVTQTPRYLIKTRGQQVTLSCSPISGHRSVSWYQQTPGQGLQFLFEYFSETQRNKGNFPGRFSGRQFSNSRSEMNVSTLELGDSALYLCASTPTGNSPLHFGNGTRLTVT.

The J gene is TRBJ2-2, the V gene TRBV15, with 12 bases aligning to TRBD1. CDR3 length: 17 amino acids. Trimming took 1 base from V and 4 from J; bases not matched to a gene: 4. CDR1 is LNHNV, CDR2 YYDKDF, per germline (reference sequence). In DNA form, the CDR3 reads TGTGCCACCAGCAGAGGGGGACAGGGGGCGGGCACCGGGGAGCTGTTTTTT. It encodes CATSRGGQGAGTGELFF.

The chain joins TRBV9 to TRBJ2-2, with 8 positions matching TRBD1. Trimming at V came to 2 bases and at J to 2 bases, leaving 5 bases not matched to a gene. There are 16 residues in the CDR3. CDR1 and CDR2 (germline): SGDLS, YYNGEE. The CDR3 DNA follows: TGTGCCAGCAGCGTCTCCGGGACAGGTAACACCGGGGAGCTGTTTTTT. Translation: CASSVSGTGNTGELFF.

The chain uses TRBV5-4 and TRBJ2-2, with 7 bases identical to TRBD1. CDR1 SGHNT and CDR2 YYREEE come from the germline V gene (reference sequence). This CDR3 has 14 residues. Trimming took 1 base from V and 7 from J; bases not matched to a gene: 4. The chain's CDR3 is CASSLRGRSGELFF. Written as DNA, the CDR3 is TGTGCCAGCAGCTTGAGGGGGCGCAGCGGGGAGCTGTTTTTT.

The chain's CDR3 is CARSLQQQYRETNYGYTF. For the CDR3, the DNA is TGTGCCAGAAGCCTCCAACAACAATACAGGGAGACTAACTATGGCTACACCTTC. This sequence joins TRBV5-3 and TRBJ1-2, with D possibly being TRBD1 (6 bases). TRBV5-3 is recorded as an ORF, its role being uncertain. V dropped 4 bases and J dropped 0 bases, with 22 bases sitting between them. The length of the CDR3 is 18 residues.

The chain couples TRBV18 to TRBJ1-2, with D possibly being TRBD1 (5 bases). V lost 4 bases and J 5 bases, leaving 20 bases between the germline ends. Germline assignment: CDR1 KGHSH and CDR2 LQKENI. The CDR3 has 16 residues. The CDR3 region has the DNA TGTGCCAGCTCACAAAGTAACGACAGACGAAGTTATGGCTACACCTTC. Its protein product is CASSQSNDRRSYGYTF.

This chain links TRBV9 with TRBJ2-7, with D possibly being TRBD2 (5 bases). Germline V gives CDR1 SGDLS, CDR2 YYNGEE. Trimming cost V 0 bases and J 0 bases, with 7 bases left between them. The CDR3 loop spans 14 amino acids. CDR3 nucleotides: TGTGCCAGCAGCGTAGGAGGGCCCTCCTACGAGCAGTACTTC. This sequence encodes CASSVGGPSYEQYF.

This chain uses TRBV5-1 with TRBJ1-4, with D possibly being TRBD1 (6 bases). Deletions cut 3 bases from V and 4 bases from J, with 10 bases between. The length of the CDR3 is 14 residues. Per germline, CDR1 SGHRS and CDR2 YFSETQ. CDR3 bases: TGCGCCAGCAGCTCACAGGGTAATAATGAAAAACTGTTTTTT. Encoded protein: CASSSQGNNEKLFF.